This paragraph reports one T cell receptor beta chain. The antigen is undetermined. The data belong to a study of Ad26.COV2.S vaccination and SARS-CoV-2 variants. Study-level points and caveats: Whether participants received vaccine or placebo, their non-spike TCR breadth was similar. People given the vaccine had a wider spike-specific TCR breadth than placebo recipients did.

CDR3 length equals 16 residues. Germline V gene data show CDR1 as MNHEY and CDR2 as SVGAGI. The V gene lost 2 bases and the J gene lost 1 base, with 14 bases spanning the gap. Specified treatment: about 20 received Ad26.COV2.S at low or high dose, single or two shots; a few received placebo; per-sample allocation not given. Samples came from day 63 after the first vaccine or placebo injection. Assay used: immunoSEQ multiplex PCR; TCRdb lists only in-frame clones, some missing. The data show 440,000 or so clones, with around 90% seen just once and roughly 3.9% held by the top ten. This specimen consisted of peripheral blood, obtained in a trial of Ad26.COV2.S vaccine versus placebo. The sequence was collected from a person aged 18-60 years who received the Ad26.COV2.S COVID-19 vaccine or a placebo. The chain joins TRBV6-5 to TRBJ1-1; D ambiguous. The CDR3 here is CASSYASGRENTEAFF. The CDR3 DNA is TGTGCCAGCAGTTACGCATCGGGAAGGGAGAACACTGAAGCTTTCTTT.